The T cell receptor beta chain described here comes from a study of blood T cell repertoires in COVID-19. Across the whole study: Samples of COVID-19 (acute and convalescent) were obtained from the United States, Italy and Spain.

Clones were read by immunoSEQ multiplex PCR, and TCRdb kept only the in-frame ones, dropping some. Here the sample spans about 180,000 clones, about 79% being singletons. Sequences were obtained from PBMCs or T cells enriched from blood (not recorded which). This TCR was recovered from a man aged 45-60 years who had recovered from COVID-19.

CDR3 protein: CAWSVSSSNQPQHF. In DNA form, the CDR3 reads TGTGCCTGGAGTGTGAGTTCTAGCAATCAGCCCCAGCATTTT. V is TRBV30 and J is TRBJ1-5; D call uncertain. From germline, CDR1 is GTSNPN and CDR2 SVGIG (reference sequence). The CDR3 extends over 14 amino acids. Trimming shortened V by 0 bases and J by 0 bases, and 6 bases separated the two germline ends.